This T cell receptor beta chain stems from a study of radiotherapy plus CTLA-4 blockade in lung cancer. Clones were read by immunoSEQ multiplex PCR, and TCRdb kept only the in-frame ones, dropping some. The data hold approximately 38,000 clones, with 70% to 90% observed a single time. Germline V gene data show CDR1 as SGHRS and CDR2 as YFSETQ. V was pared by 2 bases and J by 5 bases, with 9 bases of the junction left unmatched. CDR3 length: 16 residues. The genes are TRBV5-1 and TRBJ2-1; the match to TRBD2 covers 8 bases. Specimen: peripheral blood, collected from a patient treated with radiotherapy plus ipilimumab. The TCR was taken from a human donor with non-small cell lung cancer whose response to radiotherapy plus ipilimumab could not be evaluated. The CDR3: CASSFSRTSYDNEQFF. Written as DNA, the CDR3 is TGCGCCAGCAGCTTCTCTCGGACTAGCTATGACAATGAGCAGTTCTTC.